This T cell receptor (beta chain) is from a study of cytomegalovirus exposure and HLA in healthy donors. Regarding the study as a whole: There were some public TCRs occurring in many donors, but most TCR sequences were rare. TCR beta chains numbering some 160 were designated cytomegalovirus-associated. Reports indicated that the classifier achieved high specificity and sensitivity in diagnosing cytomegalovirus status.

V lost 3 bases, J lost 6 bases, and 15 bases lay in between. This CDR3 comprises 15 residues. From germline, CDR1 is LNHNV and CDR2 YYDKDF (reference sequence). The assay was immunoSEQ multiplex PCR, and TCRdb's table has in-frame clones only and misses some. Here the sample spans some 250,000 clones, 85% to 90% being singletons. Note on this clone: The target antigen is unknown.

The chain employs TRBV15 and TRBJ1-5; TRBD1 might be the D (6 bases). Source material: PBMCs. This receptor was identified in a woman under 30 in good health and CMV-seronegative. CDR3 sequence: CATSSSQGRGQPQHF. As DNA, the CDR3 is TGTGCCACCAGCAGTAGTCAGGGCAGGGGTCAGCCCCAGCATTTT.